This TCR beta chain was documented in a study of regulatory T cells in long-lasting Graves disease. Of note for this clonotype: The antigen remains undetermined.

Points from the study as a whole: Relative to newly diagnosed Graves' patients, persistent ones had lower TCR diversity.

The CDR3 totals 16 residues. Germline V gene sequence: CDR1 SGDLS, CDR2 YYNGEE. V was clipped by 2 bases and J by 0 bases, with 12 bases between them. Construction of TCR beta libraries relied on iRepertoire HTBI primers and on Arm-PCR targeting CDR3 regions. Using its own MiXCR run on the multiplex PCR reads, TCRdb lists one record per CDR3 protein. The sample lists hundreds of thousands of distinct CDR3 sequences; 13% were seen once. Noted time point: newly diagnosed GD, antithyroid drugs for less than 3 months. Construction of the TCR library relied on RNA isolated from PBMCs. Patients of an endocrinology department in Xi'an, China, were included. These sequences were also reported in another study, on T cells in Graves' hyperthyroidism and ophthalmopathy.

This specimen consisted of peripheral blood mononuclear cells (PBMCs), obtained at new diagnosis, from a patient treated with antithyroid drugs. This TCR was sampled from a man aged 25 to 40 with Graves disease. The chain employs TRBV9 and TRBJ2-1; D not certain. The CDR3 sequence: CASSVRSAISYNEQFF. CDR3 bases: TGTGCCAGCAGCGTCAGGAGCGCAATCTCCTACAATGAGCAGTTCTTC. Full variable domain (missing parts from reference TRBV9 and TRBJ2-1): DSGVTQTPKHLITATGQRVTLRCSPRSGDLSVYWYQQSLDQGLQFLIQYYNGEERAKGNILERFSAQQFPDLHSELNLSSLELGDSALYFCASSVRSAISYNEQFFGPGTRLTVL.